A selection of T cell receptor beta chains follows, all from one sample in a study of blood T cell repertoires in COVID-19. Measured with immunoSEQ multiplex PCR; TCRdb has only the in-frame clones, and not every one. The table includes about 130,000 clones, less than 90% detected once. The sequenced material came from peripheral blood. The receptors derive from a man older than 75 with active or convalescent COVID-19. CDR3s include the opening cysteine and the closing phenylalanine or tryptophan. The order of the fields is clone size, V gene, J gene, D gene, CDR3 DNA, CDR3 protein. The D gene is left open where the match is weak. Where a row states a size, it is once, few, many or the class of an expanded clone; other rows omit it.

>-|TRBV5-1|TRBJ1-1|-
TGCGCCAGCAGCTTCCTCTCGGGGAGGGACACTGAAGCTTTCTTT
CASSFLSGRDTEAFF
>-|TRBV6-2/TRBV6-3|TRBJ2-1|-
TGTGCCAGCAGTTCAACGGGATCCTACAATGAGCAGTTCTTC
CASSSTGSYNEQFF
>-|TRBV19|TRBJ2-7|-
TGTGCCAGTAGTCCCCAGGGGAAGTACGAGCAGTACTTC
CASSPQGKYEQYF
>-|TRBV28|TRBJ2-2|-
TGTGCCAGCAGTTACGGACAAAGAGTCGCCGGGGAGCTGTTTTTT
CASSYGQRVAGELFF
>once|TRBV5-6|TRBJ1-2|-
TGTGCCAGCAGCTTGGTCGACAGGAACTATGGCTACACCTTC
CASSLVDRNYGYTF
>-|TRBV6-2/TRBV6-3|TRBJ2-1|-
TGTGCCAGCAGCCGTGGACTGACTCGGGGGCAGTTCTTC
CASSRGLTRGQFF
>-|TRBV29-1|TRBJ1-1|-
TGCAGCGTTGGGGGCAGAGCGGGTGAAGCTTTCTTT
CSVGGRAGEAFF
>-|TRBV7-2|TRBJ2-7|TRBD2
TGTGCCAGCAGCTTAGTCGCTAGCGGGAGCTACGAGCAGTACTTC
CASSLVASGSYEQYF
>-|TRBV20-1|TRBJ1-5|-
TGCAGTGCTAGTCCTTTGGGGGCAGAGATTCAGCCCCAGCATTTT
CSASPLGAEIQPQHF
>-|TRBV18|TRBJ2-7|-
TGTGCCAGCTCACCACTCTCCTATGACTTGAGCTCCTACGAGCAGTACTTC
CASSPLSYDLSSYEQYF
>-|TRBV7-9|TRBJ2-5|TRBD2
TGTGCCAGCAGCTTAGTCCTAGCGGGGGAGACCCAGTACTTC
CASSLVLAGETQYF
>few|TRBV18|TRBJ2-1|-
TGTGCCAGCTCCCTAGCATCTGAGCAGTTCTTC
CASSLASEQFF
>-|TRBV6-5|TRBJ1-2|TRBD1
TGTGCCAGCAGTTACTCGTGGCAGGGGGCAAATGGCTACACCTTC
CASSYSWQGANGYTF
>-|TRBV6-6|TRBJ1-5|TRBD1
TGTGCCAGCAGAAGCATGGGACAGGGTTCAGGGCAGCCCCAGCATTTT
CASRSMGQGSGQPQHF
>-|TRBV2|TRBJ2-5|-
TGTGCCAGCAGTGAGGGGGGTCTGGGAGAGACCCAGTACTTC
CASSEGGLGETQYF
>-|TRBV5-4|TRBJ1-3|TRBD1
TGTGCCAGCAGCTCGGGACAGGGGGCGCGCCCTGGAAACACCATATATTTT
CASSSGQGARPGNTIYF
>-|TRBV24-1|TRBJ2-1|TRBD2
TGTGCCACCAGTGATAAAAGCGGGGTTACCTACAATGAGCAGTTCTTC
CATSDKSGVTYNEQFF
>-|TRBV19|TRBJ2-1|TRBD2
TGTGCCAGTAGTAAAAAGACTAGCGGGACGTCCTCCTACAATGAGCAGTTCTTC
CASSKKTSGTSSYNEQFF
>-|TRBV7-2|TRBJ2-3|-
TGTGCCAGCAGCTTCAGAGGTTGGCGCACAGATACGCAGTATTTT
CASSFRGWRTDTQYF
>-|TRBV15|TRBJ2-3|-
TGTGCCACCAGCAGAGATCAATTCGTGGGGGCGCAGGATACGCAGTATTTT
CATSRDQFVGAQDTQYF
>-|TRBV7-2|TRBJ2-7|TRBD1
TGTGCCAGCAGCCCGGACAGGGACGCTTTCTACGAGCAGTACTTC
CASSPDRDAFYEQYF
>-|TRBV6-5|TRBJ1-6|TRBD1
TGTGCCAGCAGGACAGGGGCCGGCTATAATTCACCCCTCCACTTT
CASRTGAGYNSPLHF
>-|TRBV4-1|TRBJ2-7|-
TGCGCCAGCAGCCAGCGAGAAGGAGTCTACGAGCAGTACTTC
CASSQREGVYEQYF
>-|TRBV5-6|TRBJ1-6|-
TGTGCCAGCAGCCTGGACGGTCCAGGATCCTATAATTCACCCCTCCACTTT
CASSLDGPGSYNSPLHF
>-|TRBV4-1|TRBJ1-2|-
TGCGCCAGCAGCCAGCCAGGGGTTGGCTATGGCTACACCTTC
CASSQPGVGYGYTF
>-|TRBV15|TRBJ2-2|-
TGTGCCACCCAGAAAACCCTCAACACCGGGGAGCTGTTTTTT
CATQKTLNTGELFF
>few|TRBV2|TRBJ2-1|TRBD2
TGTGCCAGCAGTGAAGCGCTTCTGGCGGGAGTTGATAATGAGCAGTTCTTC
CASSEALLAGVDNEQFF
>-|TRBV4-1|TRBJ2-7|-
TGCGCCAGCAGCCAAGCGGGGGCGGGGGCCTACGAGCAGTACTTC
CASSQAGAGAYEQYF
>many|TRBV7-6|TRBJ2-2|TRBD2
TGTGCCAGCAGCGGGCAGCGGGAGGGCAATACCGGGGAGCTGTTTTTT
CASSGQREGNTGELFF
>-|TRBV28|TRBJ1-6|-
TGTGCCAGCAGTCCTACAGTGAATTCACCCCTCCACTTT
CASSPTVNSPLHF
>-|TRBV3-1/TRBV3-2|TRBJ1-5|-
TGTGCCAGCAGCGGACAGCCTACGAATAAGCCCCAGCATTTT
CASSGQPTNKPQHF
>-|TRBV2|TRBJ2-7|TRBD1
TGTGCCAGCAAAGGGACAGTCTACGAGCAGTACTTC
CASKGTVYEQYF
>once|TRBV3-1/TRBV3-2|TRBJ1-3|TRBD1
TGTGCCAGCAGCCCGGACAGGGGAAACACCATATATTTT
CASSPDRGNTIYF
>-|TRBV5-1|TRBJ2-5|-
TGCGCCAGCAGCTTGGTTCCCCGGGGGGCGCTCGAGACCCAGTACTTC
CASSLVPRGALETQYF
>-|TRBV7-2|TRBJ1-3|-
TGTGCCAGCACCCTGGGCAGGGACATATATTTT
CASTLGRDIYF
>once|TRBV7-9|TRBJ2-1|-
TGTGCCAGCAGCGCAACAGAGAACAATGAGCAGTTCTTC
CASSATENNEQFF
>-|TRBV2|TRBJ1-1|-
TGTGCCAGCAGTGAAGAGGGAGCCACTGAAGCTTTCTTT
CASSEEGATEAFF
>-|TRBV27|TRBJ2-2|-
TGTGCCTCAAGTTTGGGACATCCGAACACCGGGGAGCTGTTTTTT
CASSLGHPNTGELFF
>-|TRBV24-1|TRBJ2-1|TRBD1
TGTGCCACCAGTGACCTTCGGGACAGCTACAATGAGCAGTTCTTC
CATSDLRDSYNEQFF
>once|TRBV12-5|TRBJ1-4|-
TGTGCTAGTGAAGGGCCAGGGGTTTCTAATGAAAAACTGTTTTTT
CASEGPGVSNEKLFF
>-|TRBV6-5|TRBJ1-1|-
TGTGCCAGCAACGGAGGAGGCACTGAAGCTTTCTTT
CASNGGGTEAFF
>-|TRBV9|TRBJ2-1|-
TGTGCCAGCAGCCCCCGACTAGATAGCAATGAGCAGTTCTTC
CASSPRLDSNEQFF
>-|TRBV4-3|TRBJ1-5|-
TGCGCCAGCAGCCAAGATCTCCGGCAGCCCCAGCATTTT
CASSQDLRQPQHF
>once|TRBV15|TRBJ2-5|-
TGTGCCACCAGCAGAGATCAGGGGCGGAACCTTCAAGAGACCCAGTACTTC
CATSRDQGRNLQETQYF
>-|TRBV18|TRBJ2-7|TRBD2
TGTGCCAGCTCACTATGGTCTAGCGGGAGCTACGAGCAGTACTTC
CASSLWSSGSYEQYF
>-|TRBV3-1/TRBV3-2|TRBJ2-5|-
TGTGCCAGCAGCCAAGGAGGAAGTGGGGCCGTCCAAGAGACCCAGTACTTC
CASSQGGSGAVQETQYF
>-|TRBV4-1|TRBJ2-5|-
TGCGCCAGCAGCCAAGATTCGGCCGGCGGTTACCAAGAGACCCAGTACTTC
CASSQDSAGGYQETQYF
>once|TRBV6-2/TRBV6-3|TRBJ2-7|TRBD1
TGTGCCAGCAGTTACTCCTACAGGGGCGACGAGCAGTACTTC
CASSYSYRGDEQYF
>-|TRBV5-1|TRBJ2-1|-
TGCGCCAGCAGCTTGGTTACGGGAGCGCAAAGCAATGAGCAGTTCTTC
CASSLVTGAQSNEQFF
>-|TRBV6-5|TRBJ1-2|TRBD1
TGTGCCAGCAGTTACGGACAGGGGTGGGGCTACACCTTC
CASSYGQGWGYTF
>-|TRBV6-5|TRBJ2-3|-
TGTGCCAGCTCGGTTAGTTCCGCCACAGATACGCAGTATTTT
CASSVSSATDTQYF
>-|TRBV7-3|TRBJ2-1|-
TGTGCCAGCAGCTTAGGAGGGTTGGTAAATGAGCAGTTCTTC
CASSLGGLVNEQFF
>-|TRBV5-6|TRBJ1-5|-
TGTGCCAGCAGCTTGTGGCAGGGGAGTAATCAGCCCCAGCATTTT
CASSLWQGSNQPQHF
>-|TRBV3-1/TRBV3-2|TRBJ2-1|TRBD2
TGTGCCAGCAGCCGGGTCGCCCGGACTAGCGGGACGGATGAGCAGTTCTTC
CASSRVARTSGTDEQFF
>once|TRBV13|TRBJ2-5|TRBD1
TGTGCCAGCAGCTTAAGGGGGCGGGAGACCCAGTACTTC
CASSLRGRETQYF